Below, one TCR beta chain is given with its context. There are 15 residues in the CDR3. V lost 2 bases and J lost 4; bases outside the gene matches: 5. Germline values: CDR1 KGHSH, CDR2 LQKENI. Clones were sequenced by immunoSEQ multiplex PCR, and TCRdb holds only the in-frame ones, with some missing. The sample has 110,000 to 150,000 clones, roughly 80% seen once. The sample is drawn from a study of blood T cell repertoires in COVID-19. The sequenced sample was peripheral blood. V and J are TRBV18 and TRBJ2-1; 7 positions agree with TRBD1. This receptor was taken from an elderly woman with acute or convalescent COVID-19. This chain's CDR3 is CASSPRQGNYNEQFF. As DNA, the CDR3 is TGTGCCAGCTCACCAAGACAGGGAAATTACAATGAGCAGTTCTTC.